The clone carrying this TCR beta chain was seen repeatedly, ten times or more. The patients, who ranged from 18 to 65 in age, presented with newly diagnosed hyperthyroidism lasting under 2 months. This sample is part of a study of T cells in Graves' hyperthyroidism and ophthalmopathy. Amplification yielded TCR beta CDR3 regions, with RNA transcripts as the source. HTBI primers were employed in a first-round RT-PCR of the TCR CDR3. TCRdb independently ran MiXCR on the multiplex PCR reads; one entry per CDR3 protein. The sample carries under 350,000 distinct CDR3 sequences, about 18% recorded once. The receptor comes from a woman aged 50 to 60 with Graves' hyperthyroidism. Sequencing was done on a sample of blood.

DNA for the CDR3: TGTGCCAGCAGGGGGTCCCTAGCGGGAGGTTGGGAGACCCAGTACTTC. This encodes CASRGSLAGGWETQYF. The rearrangement links TRBV6-1 to TRBJ2-5, with 11 bases fitting TRBD2. The CDR3 has 16 residues. Germline V CDR1 and CDR2: MNHNS, SASEGT. V lost 6 bases and J lost 5; bases outside the gene matches: 11.